This TCR beta chain was identified in a study of cytomegalovirus exposure and HLA in healthy donors. Study details: Early released data comprised tens of millions of unique TCRs from HLA-typed donors.

About this clone: The antigen remains undetermined.

Findings of the study overall: Per a later analysis, HLA-associated TCR beta chains showed more clonal expansion than other, equally common TCR beta chains. It was in a later analysis that TCR association rates were seen to vary by HLA locus, highest for DRB1 and lowest for HLA-C.

A multiplex PCR was run with 60 Vbeta primers and 13 Jbeta primers. Using immunoSEQ multiplex PCR, the repertoire was profiled, and TCRdb retains in-frame clones only, with some absent. The sample carries about 69,000 clones, about 70% recorded once. Sequenced input: PBMCs. The receptor comes from a man aged 18 to 30 in good health and CMV-seronegative.

The DNA for the CDR3 is TGTGCCAGCAATCCTACAGGAGAGAGGACTGAAGCTTTCTTT. It translates to CASNPTGERTEAFF. The rearrangement uses TRBV27 and TRBJ1-1; a weak D match, TRBD1 (5 bases). Deletions cut 7 bases from V and 5 bases from J, with 17 bases between. This CDR3 is 14 amino acids long. From germline, CDR1 is MNHEY and CDR2 SMNVEV (reference sequence).